This is a list of T cell receptor beta chains from one sample in a study of blood T cell repertoires in COVID-19. Libraries were prepared by immunoSEQ multiplex PCR; TCRdb keeps only in-frame clonotypes and omits some of them. The profile covers about 200,000 clones, with roughly 75% appearing a single time and 4.5% to 7% taken by the ten largest. Sequencing was done on a sample of peripheral blood. These receptors originate from a woman between 65 and 79 years old with acute or convalescent COVID-19. CDR3s include the opening cysteine and the closing phenylalanine or tryptophan. A D gene is named only where the DNA matches it firmly. Part of the rows lack a size; the others show once, few, many or a class for expanded clones.

size: few; V: TRBV7-9; D: TRBD2; J: TRBJ2-3; CDR3: CASSLASGRVDTQYF; DNA: TGTGCCAGCAGCTTGGCTAGCGGGAGGGTAGATACGCAGTATTTT
size: few; V: TRBV28; D: TRBD1; J: TRBJ1-2; CDR3: CASSNGQGPNYGYTF; DNA: TGTGCCAGCAGCAACGGACAGGGGCCTAACTATGGCTACACCTTC
size: NA; V: TRBV3-1/TRBV3-2; D: NA; J: TRBJ2-3; CDR3: CASSHYLASTDTQYF; DNA: TGTGCCAGCAGCCACTACTTAGCTAGCACAGATACGCAGTATTTT
size: NA; V: TRBV2; D: NA; J: TRBJ2-2; CDR3: CASHRNTGELFF; DNA: TGTGCCAGCCATAGAAACACCGGGGAGCTGTTTTTT
size: NA; V: TRBV19; D: NA; J: TRBJ2-1; CDR3: CASSIGPAEVQFF; DNA: TGTGCCAGTAGTATAGGCCCAGCGGAGGTGCAGTTCTTC
size: NA; V: TRBV5-4; D: NA; J: TRBJ2-3; CDR3: CASSLGRAGARDTQYF; DNA: TGTGCCAGCAGCTTGGGGCGGGCAGGGGCGAGGGATACGCAGTATTTT
size: NA; V: TRBV7-3; D: TRBD2; J: TRBJ2-1; CDR3: CASSSGGDTEQFF; DNA: TGTGCCAGCAGCTCCGGGGGGGATACTGAGCAGTTCTTC
size: few; V: TRBV25-1; D: NA; J: TRBJ1-6; CDR3: CASSAWEGDNSPLHF; DNA: TGTGCCAGCAGTGCCTGGGAGGGGGATAATTCACCCCTCCACTTT
size: NA; V: TRBV3-1/TRBV3-2; D: NA; J: TRBJ1-1; CDR3: CASSQAGPLSEAFF; DNA: TGTGCCAGCAGCCAAGCAGGGCCCCTTTCAGAAGCTTTCTTT
size: NA; V: TRBV19; D: TRBD1; J: TRBJ2-5; CDR3: CASSTPGQAETQYF; DNA: TGTGCCAGTAGTACCCCCGGACAGGCGGAGACCCAGTACTTC
size: few; V: TRBV30; D: TRBD1; J: TRBJ1-2; CDR3: CAWTGGYGYTF; DNA: TGTGCCTGGACAGGGGGCTATGGCTACACCTTC
size: NA; V: TRBV28; D: TRBD2; J: TRBJ2-3; CDR3: CASSGLAGAMGTDTQYF; DNA: TGTGCCAGCAGCGGACTAGCGGGAGCCATGGGCACAGATACGCAGTATTTT
size: NA; V: TRBV14; D: NA; J: TRBJ2-2; CDR3: CASSPTGNTGELFF; DNA: TGTGCCAGCAGTCCAACTGGGAACACCGGGGAGCTGTTTTTT
size: NA; V: TRBV5-1; D: TRBD1; J: TRBJ1-1; CDR3: CASSLRTGGLGTEAFF; DNA: TGCGCCAGCAGCTTACGGACAGGGGGTTTGGGCACTGAAGCTTTCTTT
size: NA; V: TRBV5-1; D: TRBD1; J: TRBJ2-7; CDR3: CASSNRDRGDEQYF; DNA: TGCGCCAGCAGCAACCGGGACAGGGGGGACGAGCAGTACTTC
size: few; V: TRBV7-9; D: NA; J: TRBJ1-2; CDR3: CASSLSGGGGYTF; DNA: TGTGCCAGCAGCTTAAGCGGAGGAGGTGGCTACACCTTC
size: NA; V: TRBV6-5; D: TRBD1; J: TRBJ2-3; CDR3: CASSHTGDTDTQYF; DNA: TGTGCCAGCAGTCACACAGGGGACACAGATACGCAGTATTTT
size: few; V: TRBV24-1; D: NA; J: TRBJ2-1; CDR3: CATSDLPPTTGGEQFF; DNA: TGTGCCACCAGTGATTTACCCCCAACGACAGGCGGTGAGCAGTTCTTC
size: NA; V: TRBV30; D: NA; J: TRBJ2-7; CDR3: CAWSDQGGQYF; DNA: TGTGCCTGGAGTGACCAGGGTGGGCAGTACTTC
size: NA; V: TRBV19; D: TRBD1; J: TRBJ1-1; CDR3: CASSTTGAGNTEAFF; DNA: TGTGCCAGTAGCACCACAGGGGCCGGGAACACTGAAGCTTTCTTT
size: NA; V: TRBV20-1; D: TRBD1; J: TRBJ1-2; CDR3: CSASGTEAYGYTF; DNA: TGCAGTGCTAGTGGGACAGAAGCCTATGGCTACACCTTC
size: NA; V: TRBV21-1; D: NA; J: TRBJ2-7; CDR3: CASSKAEDRFPEQYF; DNA: TGTGCCAGCAGCAAAGCGGAGGACAGATTCCCGGAGCAGTACTTC
size: NA; V: TRBV27; D: NA; J: TRBJ2-3; CDR3: CASSLLATSTDTQYF; DNA: TGTGCCAGCAGTCTCCTCGCGACAAGCACAGATACGCAGTATTTT
size: NA; V: TRBV28; D: TRBD1; J: TRBJ2-2; CDR3: CASSSDRGQGAGELFF; DNA: TGTGCCAGCAGTTCAGACAGGGGGCAGGGGGCCGGGGAGCTGTTTTTT
size: NA; V: TRBV5-6; D: NA; J: TRBJ2-3; CDR3: CASSPVPTDTQYF; DNA: TGTGCCAGCAGCCCAGTCCCCACAGATACGCAGTATTTT
size: few; V: TRBV28; D: NA; J: TRBJ1-5; CDR3: CASSLTGNWPQHF; DNA: TGTGCCAGCAGTTTAACAGGGAATTGGCCCCAGCATTTT
size: NA; V: TRBV28; D: NA; J: TRBJ2-1; CDR3: CASSLWLATDGNEQFF; DNA: TGTGCCAGCAGTTTATGGCTAGCTACGGACGGGAATGAGCAGTTCTTC
size: many; V: TRBV27; D: NA; J: TRBJ1-6; CDR3: CASSLTAYNSPLHF; DNA: TGTGCCAGCAGTTTGACAGCTTATAATTCACCCCTCCACTTT
size: NA; V: TRBV19; D: TRBD2; J: TRBJ2-7; CDR3: CASSMTSGLSYEQYF; DNA: TGTGCCAGTAGTATGACTAGCGGACTTTCCTACGAGCAGTACTTC
size: NA; V: TRBV7-2; D: NA; J: TRBJ1-1; CDR3: CASSFRGVTEAFF; DNA: TGTGCCAGCAGCTTCAGGGGAGTCACTGAAGCTTTCTTT
size: NA; V: TRBV6-5; D: NA; J: TRBJ1-6; CDR3: CASQQGGSTSTPLHF; DNA: TGTGCCAGCCAGCAAGGGGGATCAACGTCAACACCCCTCCACTTT
size: NA; V: TRBV7-8; D: TRBD2; J: TRBJ2-5; CDR3: CASSFYGRAEETQYF; DNA: TGTGCCAGCAGCTTTTATGGGAGGGCCGAAGAGACCCAGTACTTC
size: NA; V: TRBV28; D: NA; J: TRBJ1-5; CDR3: CASTNPASPQHF; DNA: TGTGCCAGCACCAATCCAGCGTCGCCCCAGCATTTT
size: NA; V: TRBV27; D: TRBD2; J: TRBJ2-3; CDR3: CASSLTSGYTDTQYF; DNA: TGTGCCAGCAGTCTGACTAGCGGATACACAGATACGCAGTATTTT
size: NA; V: TRBV19; D: NA; J: TRBJ2-6; CDR3: CATHEGLLSGANVLTF; DNA: TGTGCCACTCATGAGGGACTCCTCTCTGGGGCCAACGTCCTGACTTTC
size: NA; V: TRBV11-2; D: TRBD2; J: TRBJ2-7; CDR3: CASSSERGPYEQYF; DNA: TGTGCCAGCAGCTCCGAGCGGGGCCCCTACGAGCAGTACTTC
size: NA; V: TRBV30; D: NA; J: TRBJ1-2; CDR3: CAYQRGGKGYTF; DNA: TGTGCCTACCAACGGGGGGGGAAAGGCTACACCTTC
size: NA; V: TRBV6-5; D: NA; J: TRBJ1-4; CDR3: CASSPTSDPGKLFF; DNA: TGTGCCAGCAGCCCAACATCGGACCCAGGGAAACTGTTTTTT
size: NA; V: TRBV24-1; D: TRBD1; J: TRBJ2-2; CDR3: CATSDYKGTGSTGELFF; DNA: TGTGCCACCAGTGATTATAAGGGGACAGGGAGCACCGGGGAGCTGTTTTTT
size: NA; V: TRBV19; D: TRBD2; J: TRBJ2-2; CDR3: CASRAGALGTGELFF; DNA: TGTGCCAGTAGAGCGGGAGCGCTGGGCACCGGGGAGCTGTTTTTT
size: NA; V: TRBV11-3; D: TRBD1; J: TRBJ2-2; CDR3: CASSPGQGAQAGEAGELFF; DNA: TGTGCCAGCAGCCCCGGACAGGGGGCGCAGGCGGGAGAAGCCGGGGAGCTGTTTTTT
size: NA; V: TRBV7-8; D: NA; J: TRBJ1-1; CDR3: CASSLVQGNTEAFF; DNA: TGTGCCAGCAGCTTAGTGCAGGGCAACACTGAAGCTTTCTTT
size: NA; V: TRBV27; D: NA; J: TRBJ1-5; CDR3: CASSPTVLGNQPQHF; DNA: TGTGCCAGCAGTCCGACAGTTTTAGGCAATCAGCCCCAGCATTTT
size: NA; V: TRBV7-9; D: NA; J: TRBJ1-1; CDR3: CASSLQGSTEAFF; DNA: TGTGCCAGCAGCTTGCAGGGGTCCACTGAAGCTTTCTTT
size: few; V: TRBV5-1; D: NA; J: TRBJ2-1; CDR3: CASSAGYNEQFF; DNA: TGCGCCAGCAGCGCGGGTTACAATGAGCAGTTCTTC
size: NA; V: TRBV6-6; D: NA; J: TRBJ1-6; CDR3: CASRVTENSYNSPLHF; DNA: TGTGCCAGCAGAGTAACAGAAAACTCCTATAATTCACCCCTCCACTTT
size: NA; V: TRBV7-9; D: TRBD1; J: TRBJ1-5; CDR3: CASSFDRGQPQHF; DNA: TGTGCCAGCAGCTTCGACAGGGGCCAGCCCCAGCATTTT
size: NA; V: TRBV2; D: NA; J: TRBJ1-2; CDR3: CASSELSLRGEYGYTF; DNA: TGTGCCAGCAGTGAACTCTCCCTGCGGGGGGAGTATGGCTACACCTTC
size: NA; V: TRBV18; D: TRBD2; J: TRBJ2-3; CDR3: CASSPGTSGYTDTQYF; DNA: TGTGCCAGCTCACCGGGGACTAGCGGTTACACAGATACGCAGTATTTT
size: NA; V: TRBV28; D: TRBD1; J: TRBJ1-2; CDR3: CAIQGQSYGYTF; DNA: TGTGCCATTCAGGGACAGTCCTATGGCTACACCTTC
size: NA; V: TRBV28; D: TRBD1; J: TRBJ2-4; CDR3: CASSAGTENIQYF; DNA: TGTGCCAGCAGCGCCGGGACAGAAAACATTCAGTACTTC